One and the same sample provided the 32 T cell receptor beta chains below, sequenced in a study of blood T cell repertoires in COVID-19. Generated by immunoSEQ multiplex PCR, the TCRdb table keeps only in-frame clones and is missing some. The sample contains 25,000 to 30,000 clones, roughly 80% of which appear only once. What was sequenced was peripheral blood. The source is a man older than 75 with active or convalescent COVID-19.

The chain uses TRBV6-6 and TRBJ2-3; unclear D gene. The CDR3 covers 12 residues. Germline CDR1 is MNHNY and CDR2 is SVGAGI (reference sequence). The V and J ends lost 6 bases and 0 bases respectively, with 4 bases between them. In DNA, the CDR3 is TGTGCCAGCAGGCGTAGCACAGATACGCAGTATTTT. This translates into CASRRSTDTQYF.

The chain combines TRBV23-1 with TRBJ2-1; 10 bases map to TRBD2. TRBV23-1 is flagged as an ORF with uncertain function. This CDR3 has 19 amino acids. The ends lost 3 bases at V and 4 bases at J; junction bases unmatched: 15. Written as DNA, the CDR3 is TGCGCCAGCAGTCACACATACGGGACTAGCGAGCCAGCGTACAATGAGCAGTTCTTC. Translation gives CASSHTYGTSEPAYNEQFF.

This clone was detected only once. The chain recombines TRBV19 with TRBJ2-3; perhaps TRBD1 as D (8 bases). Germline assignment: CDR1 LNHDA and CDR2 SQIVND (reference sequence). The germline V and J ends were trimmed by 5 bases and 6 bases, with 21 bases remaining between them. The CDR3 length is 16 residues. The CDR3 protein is CASSGGNRGGTDTQYF. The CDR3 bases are TGTGCCAGTAGTGGAGGAAACAGGGGGGGGACGGATACGCAGTATTTT. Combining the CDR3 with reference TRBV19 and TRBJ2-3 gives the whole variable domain DGGITQSPKYLFRKEGQNVTLSCEQNLNHDAMYWYRQDPGQGLRLIYYSQIVNDFQKGDIAEGYSVSREKKESFPLTVTSAQKNPTAFYLCASSGGNRGGTDTQYFGPGTRLTVL.

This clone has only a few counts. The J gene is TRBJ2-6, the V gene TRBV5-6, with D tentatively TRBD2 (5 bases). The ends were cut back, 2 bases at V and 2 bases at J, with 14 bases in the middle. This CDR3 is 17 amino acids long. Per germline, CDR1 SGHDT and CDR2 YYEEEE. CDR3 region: CASSFRGPTPGANVLTF. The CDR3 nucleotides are TGTGCCAGCAGCTTCCGGGGTCCGACCCCTGGGGCCAACGTCCTGACTTTC.

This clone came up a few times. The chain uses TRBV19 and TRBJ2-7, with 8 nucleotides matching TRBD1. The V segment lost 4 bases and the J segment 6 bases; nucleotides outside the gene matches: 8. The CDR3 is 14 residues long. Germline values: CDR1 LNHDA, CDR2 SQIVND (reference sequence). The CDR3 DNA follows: TGTGCCAGTAGTACGGGGACAGGACCCCTCGAGCAGTACTTC. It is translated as CASSTGTGPLEQYF.

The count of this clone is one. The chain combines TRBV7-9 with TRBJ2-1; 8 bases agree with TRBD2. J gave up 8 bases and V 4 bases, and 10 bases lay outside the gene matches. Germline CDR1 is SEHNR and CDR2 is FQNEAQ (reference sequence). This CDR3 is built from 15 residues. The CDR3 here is CASSSGTRFTYEQFF. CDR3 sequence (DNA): TGTGCCAGCAGCTCCGGGACTAGGTTTACCTATGAGCAGTTCTTC.

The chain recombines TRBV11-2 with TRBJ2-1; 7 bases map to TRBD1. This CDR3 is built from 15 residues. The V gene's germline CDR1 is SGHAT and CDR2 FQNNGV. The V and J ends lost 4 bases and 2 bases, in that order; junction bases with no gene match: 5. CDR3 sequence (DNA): TGTGCCAGCAGCTCCAGGGGGAGAGCCTACAATGAGCAGTTCTTC. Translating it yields CASSSRGRAYNEQFF.

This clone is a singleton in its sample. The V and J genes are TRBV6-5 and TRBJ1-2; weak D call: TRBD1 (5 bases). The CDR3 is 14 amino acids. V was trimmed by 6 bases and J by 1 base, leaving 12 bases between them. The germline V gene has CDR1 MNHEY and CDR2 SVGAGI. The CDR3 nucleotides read TGTGCCAGCAGGGACACGACGAGTAACTATGGCTACACCTTC. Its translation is CASRDTTSNYGYTF.

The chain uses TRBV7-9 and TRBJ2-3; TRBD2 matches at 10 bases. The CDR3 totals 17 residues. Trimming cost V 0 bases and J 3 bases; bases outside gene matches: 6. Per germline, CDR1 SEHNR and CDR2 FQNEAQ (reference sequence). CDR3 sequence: CASSLALASGGTDTQYF. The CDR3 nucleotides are TGTGCCAGCAGCTTAGCCCTGGCTAGCGGGGGTACAGATACGCAGTATTTT. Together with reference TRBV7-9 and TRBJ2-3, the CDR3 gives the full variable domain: DTGVSQNPRHKITKRGQNVTFRCDPISEHNRLYWYRQTLGQGPEFLTYFQNEAQLEKSRLLSDRFSAERPKGSFSTLEIQRTEQGDSAMYLCASSLALASGGTDTQYFGPGTRLTVL.

The CDR3 DNA is TGTGCCAGCTTTTCCGTTGGTAGCGGGAGCGCCTACGAGCAGTACTTC. Its translation: CASFSVGSGSAYEQYF. The chain has TRBV27 and TRBJ2-7; 9 bases line up with TRBD2. Trimming cost V 8 bases and J 2 bases; bases outside gene matches: 13. Germline V gene lookup returns CDR1 MNHEY and CDR2 SMNVEV (reference sequence). The CDR3 extends over 16 amino acids.

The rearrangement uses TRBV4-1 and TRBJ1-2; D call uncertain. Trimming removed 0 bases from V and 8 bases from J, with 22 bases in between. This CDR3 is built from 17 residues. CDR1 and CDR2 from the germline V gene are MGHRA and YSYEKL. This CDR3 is CASSQDLSGSLRPGYTF. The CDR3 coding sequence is TGCGCCAGCAGCCAAGATCTTTCGGGAAGTCTGCGACCGGGCTACACCTTC.

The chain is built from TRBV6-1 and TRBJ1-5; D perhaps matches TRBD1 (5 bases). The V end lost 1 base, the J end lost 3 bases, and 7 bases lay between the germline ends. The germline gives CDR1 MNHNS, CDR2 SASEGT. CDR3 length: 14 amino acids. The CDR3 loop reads CASSEGQTNQPQHF. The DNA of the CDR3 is TGTGCCAGCAGTGAAGGACAGACCAATCAGCCCCAGCATTTT.

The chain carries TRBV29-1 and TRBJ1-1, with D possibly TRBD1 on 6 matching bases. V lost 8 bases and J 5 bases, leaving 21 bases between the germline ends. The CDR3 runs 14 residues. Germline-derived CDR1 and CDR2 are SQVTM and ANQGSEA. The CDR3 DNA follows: TGCAGCACACAGAGGGGGGGCGGTAAGACTGAAGCTTTCTTT. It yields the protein CSTQRGGGKTEAFF.

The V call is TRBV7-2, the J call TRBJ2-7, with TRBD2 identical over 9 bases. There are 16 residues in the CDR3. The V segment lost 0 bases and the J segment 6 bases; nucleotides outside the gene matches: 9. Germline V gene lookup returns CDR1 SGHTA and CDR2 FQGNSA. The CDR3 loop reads CASSLARGLAGLEQYF. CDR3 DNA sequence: TGTGCCAGCAGCTTAGCAAGAGGGCTAGCGGGGCTCGAGCAGTACTTC. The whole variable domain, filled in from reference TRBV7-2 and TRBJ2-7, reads GAGVSQSPSNKVTEKGKDVELRCDPISGHTALYWYRQSLGQGLEFLIYFQGNSAPDKSGLPSDRFSAERTGGSVSTLTIQRTQQEDSAVYLCASSLARGLAGLEQYFGPGTRLTVT.

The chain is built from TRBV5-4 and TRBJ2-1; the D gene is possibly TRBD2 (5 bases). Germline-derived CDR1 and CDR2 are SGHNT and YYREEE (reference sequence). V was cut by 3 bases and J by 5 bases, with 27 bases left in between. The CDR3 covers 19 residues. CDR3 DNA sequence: TGTGCCAGCAGCTCTGGCACGTATGCGCGGGCTAGCCCCCACAATGAGCAGTTCTTC. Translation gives CASSSGTYARASPHNEQFF.

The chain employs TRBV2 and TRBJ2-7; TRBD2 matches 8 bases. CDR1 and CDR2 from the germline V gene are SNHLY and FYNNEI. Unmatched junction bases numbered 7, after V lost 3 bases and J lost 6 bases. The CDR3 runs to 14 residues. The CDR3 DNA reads TGTGCCAGCAGTGAGACTAGCGTCTCCGGCGAGCAGTACTTC. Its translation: CASSETSVSGEQYF.

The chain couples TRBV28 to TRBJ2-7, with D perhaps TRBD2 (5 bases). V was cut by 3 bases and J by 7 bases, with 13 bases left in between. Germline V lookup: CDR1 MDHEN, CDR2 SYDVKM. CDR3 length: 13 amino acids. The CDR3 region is CASSLERAREQYF. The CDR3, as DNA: TGTGCCAGCAGTTTGGAGAGGGCTCGTGAGCAGTACTTC.

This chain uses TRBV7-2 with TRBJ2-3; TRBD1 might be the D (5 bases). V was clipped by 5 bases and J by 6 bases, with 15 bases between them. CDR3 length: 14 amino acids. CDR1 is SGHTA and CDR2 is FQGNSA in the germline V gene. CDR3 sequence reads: CASSQLGAPDTQYF. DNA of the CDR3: TGTGCCAGCAGCCAATTAGGGGCCCCCGATACGCAGTATTTT.

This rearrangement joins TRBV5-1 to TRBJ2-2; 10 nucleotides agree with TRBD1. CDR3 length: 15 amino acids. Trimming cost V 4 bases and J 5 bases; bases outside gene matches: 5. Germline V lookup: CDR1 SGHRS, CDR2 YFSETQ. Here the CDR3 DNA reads TGCGCCAGCAGCCCCAGGACAGGGGGAACCGGGGAGCTGTTTTTT. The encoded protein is CASSPRTGGTGELFF.

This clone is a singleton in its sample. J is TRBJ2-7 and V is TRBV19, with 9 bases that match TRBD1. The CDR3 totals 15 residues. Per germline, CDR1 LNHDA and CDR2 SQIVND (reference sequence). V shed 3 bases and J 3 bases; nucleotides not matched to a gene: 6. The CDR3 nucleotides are TGTGCCAGTAGTATTGCGAGACAGGGGGACTACGAGCAGTACTTC. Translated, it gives CASSIARQGDYEQYF. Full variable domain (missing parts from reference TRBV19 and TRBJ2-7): DGGITQSPKYLFRKEGQNVTLSCEQNLNHDAMYWYRQDPGQGLRLIYYSQIVNDFQKGDIAEGYSVSREKKESFPLTVTSAQKNPTAFYLCASSIARQGDYEQYFGPGTRLTVT.

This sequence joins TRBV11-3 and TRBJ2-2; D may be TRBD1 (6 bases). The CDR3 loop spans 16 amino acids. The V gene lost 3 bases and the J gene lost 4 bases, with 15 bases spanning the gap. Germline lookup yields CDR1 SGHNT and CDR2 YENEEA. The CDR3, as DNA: TGTGCCAGCAGCTTTCAGGGGCAAGGGGCCACCGGGGAGCTGTTTTTT. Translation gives CASSFQGQGATGELFF.

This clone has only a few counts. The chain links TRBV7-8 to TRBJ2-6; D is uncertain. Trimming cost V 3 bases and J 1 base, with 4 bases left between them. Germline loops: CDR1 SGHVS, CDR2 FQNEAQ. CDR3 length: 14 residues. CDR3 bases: TGTGCCAGCAGCTTCCTTTCTGGGGCCAACGTCCTGACTTTC. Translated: CASSFLSGANVLTF. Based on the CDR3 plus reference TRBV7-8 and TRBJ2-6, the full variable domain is GAGVSQSPRYKVAKRGQDVALRCDPISGHVSLFWYQQALGQGPEFLTYFQNEAQLDKSGLPSDRFFAERPEGSVSTLKIQRTQQEDSAVYLCASSFLSGANVLTFGAGSRLTVL.

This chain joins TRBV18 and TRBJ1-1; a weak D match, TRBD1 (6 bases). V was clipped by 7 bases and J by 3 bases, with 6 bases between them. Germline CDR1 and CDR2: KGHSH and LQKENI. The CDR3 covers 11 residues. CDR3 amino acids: CASYRDTEAFF. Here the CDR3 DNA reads TGTGCCAGCTACAGGGACACTGAAGCTTTCTTT. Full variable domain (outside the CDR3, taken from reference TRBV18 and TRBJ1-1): NAGVMQNPRHLVRRRGQEARLRCSPMKGHSHVYWYRQLPEEGLKFMVYLQKENIIDESGMPKERFSAEFPKEGPSILRIQQVVRGDSAAYFCASYRDTEAFFGQGTRLTVV.

The CDR3 here is CASSISSGSTDTQYF. The CDR3 DNA reads TGTGCCAGTAGTATTTCTAGCGGGAGCACAGATACGCAGTATTTT. The chain couples TRBV19 to TRBJ2-3, with 8 nucleotides matching TRBD2. The V segment lost 3 bases and the J segment 0 bases; nucleotides outside the gene matches: 2. Germline V gene lookup returns CDR1 LNHDA and CDR2 SQIVND (reference sequence). There are 15 residues in the CDR3.

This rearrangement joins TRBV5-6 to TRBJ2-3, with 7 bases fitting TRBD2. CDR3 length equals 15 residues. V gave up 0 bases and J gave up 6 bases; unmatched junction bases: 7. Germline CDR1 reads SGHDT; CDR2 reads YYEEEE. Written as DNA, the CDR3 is TGTGCCAGCAGCTTGGCCGGACTAGTAACTGATACGCAGTATTTT. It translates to CASSLAGLVTDTQYF.

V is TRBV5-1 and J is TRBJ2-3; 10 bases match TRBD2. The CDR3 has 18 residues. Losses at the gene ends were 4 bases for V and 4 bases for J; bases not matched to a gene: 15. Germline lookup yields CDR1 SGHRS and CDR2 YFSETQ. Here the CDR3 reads CASSGRTGTSASSDTQYF. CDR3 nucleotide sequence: TGCGCCAGCAGCGGACGGACCGGGACTAGCGCTTCCTCAGATACGCAGTATTTT.

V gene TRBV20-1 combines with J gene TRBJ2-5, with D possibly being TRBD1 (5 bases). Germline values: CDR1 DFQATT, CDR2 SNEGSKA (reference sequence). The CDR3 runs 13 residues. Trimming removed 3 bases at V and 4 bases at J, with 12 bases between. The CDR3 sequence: CSASTLGAETQYF. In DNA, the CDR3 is TGCAGTGCTAGTACTCTAGGGGCAGAGACCCAGTACTTC.

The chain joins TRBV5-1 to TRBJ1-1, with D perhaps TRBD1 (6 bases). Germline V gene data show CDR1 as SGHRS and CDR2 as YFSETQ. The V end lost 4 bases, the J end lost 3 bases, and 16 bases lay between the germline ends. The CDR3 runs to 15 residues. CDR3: CASSLMGAADTEAFF. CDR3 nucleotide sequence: TGCGCCAGCAGCCTCATGGGGGCGGCGGACACTGAAGCTTTCTTT.

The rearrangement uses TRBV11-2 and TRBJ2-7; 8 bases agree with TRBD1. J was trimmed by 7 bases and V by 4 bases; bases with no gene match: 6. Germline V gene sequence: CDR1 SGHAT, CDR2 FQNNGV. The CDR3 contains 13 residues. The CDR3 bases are TGTGCCAGCAGCTCCGGGACAGGCGGGGAGCAGTACTTC. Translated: CASSSGTGGEQYF. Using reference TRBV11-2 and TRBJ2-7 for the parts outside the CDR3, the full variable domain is EAGVAQSPRYKIIEKRQSVAFWCNPISGHATLYWYQQILGQGPKLLIQFQNNGVVDDSQLPKDRFSAERLKGVDSTLKIQPAKLEDSAVYLCASSSGTGGEQYFGPGTRLTVT.

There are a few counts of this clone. Written as DNA, the CDR3 is TGCGCCAGCAGTCACGGGATCTCCTATAATTCACCCCTCCACTTT. Protein sequence: CASSHGISYNSPLHF. The gene calls are TRBV4-1 and TRBJ1-6; D gene ambiguous. CDR3 length: 15 amino acids. Germline V gene lookup returns CDR1 MGHRA and CDR2 YSYEKL. Trimming stripped 6 bases from V and 0 bases from J, with 9 bases between.

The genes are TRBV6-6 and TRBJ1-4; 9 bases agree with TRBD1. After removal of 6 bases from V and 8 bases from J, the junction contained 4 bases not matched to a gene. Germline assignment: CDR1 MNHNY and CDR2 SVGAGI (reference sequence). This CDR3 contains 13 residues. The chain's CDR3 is CASRPGTGEKLFF. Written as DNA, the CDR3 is TGTGCCAGCAGACCAGGGACAGGGGAAAAACTGTTTTTT.

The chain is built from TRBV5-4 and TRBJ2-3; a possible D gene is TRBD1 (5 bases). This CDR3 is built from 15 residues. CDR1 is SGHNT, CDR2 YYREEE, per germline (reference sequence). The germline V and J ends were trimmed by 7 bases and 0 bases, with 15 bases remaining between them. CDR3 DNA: TGTGCCAGCCGAACGACAGCCACTAGCACAGATACGCAGTATTTT. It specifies CASRTTATSTDTQYF.